This T cell receptor (beta chain) comes out of a study of blood T cell repertoires in COVID-19 (dated by TCRdb to about 2020). With respect to the entire study: Samples from collaborators originated in the United States, Italy and Spain and spanned both the acute and convalescent phases of COVID-19. Subjects who had been exposed to COVID-19, were actively infected with it, or had recovered from it provided the deeply sampled blood TCRbeta repertoires that made up the dataset. The repertoires were made available in a free public database intended to serve as a resource for research on the immune response to SARS-CoV-2. The samples were drawn from two sources: the first 160 participants of the ongoing ImmuneRACE study, and approximately 1,300 subjects contributed by 6 global collaborators. Where available, HLA class I and class II types were obtained from metadata supplied by the sample provider rather than from assay-based typing. The sample metadata nearly always contained a de-identified subject ID, COVID-19 status, age in years and sex. The material from the prospective study consisted of cDNA or gDNA derived from T cells, B-cell-depleted T cells, or PBMCs.

TCRbeta CDR3 regions were amplified from genomic DNA by means of the immunoSEQ Assay, a bias-controlled multiplex PCR. The authors' analysis ran thus. Within the assay, amplification of reference gene primers was used to estimate how many nucleated cells each sample contained. To quantify the absolute abundance of each unique TCRbeta CDR3 rearrangement, sequence reads were collapsed and filtered. For each sample, productive Simpson clonality was calculated as the square root of Simpson's diversity index across productive rearrangements. TCRdb mirrors the immuneACCESS table, restricted to in-frame sequences. Some clones are absent from its copies; in checked studies, under half trace to an unresolved V gene, and the reason for the others is unknown. V, J and clone size reflect that table, while D and trimming were determined from the DNA. A total of about 230,000 clones appear in this sample, 80% to 90% of them only once. The ten largest clones add up to 9.5% to 13% of the sample.

One collaborating source in Seattle enrolled patients while the patients were actively infected and followed the patients over time throughout the course of disease. Whole blood was collected in K2EDTA tubes by collaborating institutions according to the institutions' own protocols. Collaborator samples were shipped for TCRbeta analysis as frozen whole blood, isolated PBMCs, or DNA extracted from either sample type. The CDR3 runs 15 amino acids, cysteine and phenylalanine included. Only the CDR3 part of the read is kept: 45 bases, read in frame from the first base. Germline trimming amounts to 4 bases on V and 6 bases on J, with 7 as the count of junction bases outside the gene matches. Based on the germline V gene, the CDR1 and CDR2 sequences are MGHRA and YSYEKL. On the study overall, not on this receptor specifically: The quantity of clinical and demographic metadata differed by source and by participant and was supplied without curation.

Details on this clone: The target of this receptor is not known. Per-base qualities were not stored, and no clone one base away is much larger.

The rearranged chain carries TRBV4-1 and TRBJ1-4; TRBD1 matches 8 bases in the middle. This clonotype was obtained from a man aged 50 or older with COVID-19, enrolled during active disease. Sequences were obtained from peripheral blood. The CDR3 region: CASSPGPGQDEKLFF. The base sequence is TGCGCCAGCAGCCCGGGGCCGGGACAGGATGAAAAACTGTTTTTT.